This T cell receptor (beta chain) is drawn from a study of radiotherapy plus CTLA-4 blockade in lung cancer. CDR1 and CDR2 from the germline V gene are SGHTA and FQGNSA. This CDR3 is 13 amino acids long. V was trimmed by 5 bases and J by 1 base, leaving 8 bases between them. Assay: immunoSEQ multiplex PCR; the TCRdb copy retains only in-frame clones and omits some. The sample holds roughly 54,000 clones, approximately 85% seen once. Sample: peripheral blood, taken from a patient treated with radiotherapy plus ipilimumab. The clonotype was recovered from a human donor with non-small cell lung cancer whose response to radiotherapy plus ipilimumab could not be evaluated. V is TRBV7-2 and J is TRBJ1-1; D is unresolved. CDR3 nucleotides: TGTGCCAGCAGCCTACAGAGGAACACTGAAGCTTTCTTT. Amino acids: CASSLQRNTEAFF.